The T cell receptor (beta chain) described here comes from a study of T cells after yellow fever vaccination (dated by TCRdb to the late 2010s). At the level of the whole study: The SMART-Seq v4 Ultra Low Input RNA kit was used to prepare libraries from fractions with low cell numbers. To follow T-cell clones before and after both primary and booster YFV17D yellow fever vaccination, bulk TCR alpha and beta repertoires underwent longitudinal sequencing. The cohort comprised two healthy male donors, one aged 18 to 30 and one aged 30 to 40 years. Blood samples were taken at several timepoints before and after primary and secondary immunization, and bulk PBMC replicates and cell subsets were isolated.

Trimming leaves V shorter by 0 bases and J shorter by 1 base, with the junction holding 7 bases beyond the gene matches. CDR3 length: 17 amino acids, cysteine to phenylalanine. CDR3 DNA is the only sequence kept; it has 51 bases, read in frame from the first base. Based on the germline V gene (reference sequence), the CDR1 and CDR2 sequences are DFQATT and SNEGSKA. TCR cDNA was synthesized by 5'RACE template switching, which introduced a universal primer site and unique molecular identifiers. cDNA synthesis was primed from both the TCR alpha and TCR beta constant segments. Libraries were amplified in two PCR steps, with sample barcodes and sequencing adapters added in the second step. Sequencing of the libraries was done on either Illumina HiSeq 2500 (2x100 bp) or NovaSeq (2x150 bp). On the study's bioinformatics: MIGEC handled demultiplexing of reads and collapsing into UMI consensus sequences, while MiXCR performed V(D)J alignment. Vaccine-responding clonotypes were defined with edgeR using replicate PBMC samples, requiring FDR below 0.01 and a log2 fold change above 5 up to day 15. Each bulk clonotype was labeled CD4 or CD8 based on which sequenced repertoire, CD4 or CD8, contained the clonotype at higher abundance. TCRdb applied fastp at Q25 and MiXCR to the public reads, then kept only in-frame beta chains. Here each entry gathers all rows of one CDR3 protein and keeps the most common genes and DNA. TCRdb's processing, not the authors', yielded these V and J calls. Counted in this sample were around 600,000 distinct CDR3 sequences; roughly an eighth of them appeared once. The ten largest clones represent about 16% of the sample.

The sample's treatment or condition, from its label and the paper: live attenuated yellow fever vaccine strain. Two biological replicates of bulk PBMCs were collected at each blood-draw timepoint. PBMCs were isolated from peripheral blood using a standard Ficoll-Paque protocol. RNA was extracted with TriZol from bulk PBMCs, CD4 and CD8 fractions, and dextramer-positive and dextramer-negative fractions. This clonotype was counted between two and nine times. Its antigen target is currently unknown. Base qualities were left out, and no much larger clone turns up one base away. Overall study outcomes, separate from this receptor: A small share of clonotypes occurred in both CD4 and CD8 compartments, likely arising from convergent recombination. The secondary T-cell response was found to be weaker but faster than the primary response, with a peak reached on day 5 rather than on day 15. Most clones expanded after primary vaccination (around 96% of CD4 and 88% of CD8) were re-detected after the booster, suggesting that broad memory maintenance occurred. FACS-sorted repertoires could contain abundant contaminating clonotypes from the bulk population, so computational filtering was required. Because the study included only two donors, the extent to which the findings can be generalized is limited.

This sequence uses TRBV20-1 and TRBJ2-3, with 10 junctional bases fitting TRBD2. Specimen: PBMCs, collected on the day of the yellow fever booster vaccination. The clonotype comes from a man aged 25 to 45 who received the YFV17D yellow fever vaccine. The nucleotide sequence is TGCAGTGCTAGAGATGCGCTAGCGGGGGCGCGCACAGATACGCAGTATTTT. This is translated as CSARDALAGARTDTQYF.